These T cell receptor beta chains were read from a single sample in a study of cytomegalovirus exposure and HLA in healthy donors. Measured with immunoSEQ multiplex PCR; TCRdb has only the in-frame clones, and not every one. This table has 90,000 to 120,000 clones, around 83% appearing once. The specimen was PBMCs. The receptors come from a woman under 30 in good health and CMV-seronegative. CDR3s leave out the opening cysteine and the closing phenylalanine or tryptophan. Fields, in order: CDR3 protein, V gene, D gene, J gene. The D gene is left open where the match is weak.

ATSPRTGSEQF TRBV15 TRBD1 TRBJ2-1
ASSQVEGWKETQY TRBV4-1 - TRBJ2-5
ATSRDYRQTSDTQY TRBV15 - TRBJ2-3
AWSALTYNEQF TRBV30 - TRBJ2-1
SSSTTGWNEQY TRBV7-9 - TRBJ2-7
ASSHTGTGYYEQY TRBV28 TRBD1 -
ASSQDERDSDATNEKLF TRBV4-1 TRBD1 TRBJ1-4
ASSKAQGGAFFYGYT TRBV19 - TRBJ1-2
ASSYSGSSYGYT TRBV6-5 - TRBJ1-2
ASSPDRGQLGAF TRBV4-1 TRBD1 TRBJ1-1
ASLTGLGEKLF TRBV6-6 TRBD1 TRBJ1-4
ASSLFTGAYEQY TRBV5-5 TRBD1 TRBJ2-7
ASSSGQSYNEQF TRBV6-5 TRBD1 TRBJ2-1
ASSEGGGANNEQF TRBV6-4 TRBD2 TRBJ2-1
ASSLVGGGPETQY TRBV5-1 TRBD2 TRBJ2-5
ASRGTGGSRSGNTIY TRBV28 - TRBJ1-3
ASSRAGETYEQY TRBV28 TRBD2 TRBJ2-7
ASSPNRGHTEAF TRBV18 TRBD1 TRBJ1-1
ASKGGAADTQY TRBV6-6 - TRBJ2-3
ASSDGLVAGSYEQY TRBV6-1 TRBD2 TRBJ2-7
ASSKGTGPYNEQF TRBV6-1 - TRBJ2-1
ASSDPAGSIDEQY TRBV11-3 - TRBJ2-7
ASSLGSSGPSYNEQF TRBV5-4 TRBD2 TRBJ2-1
ASSSTGGRIYEQY TRBV7-9 TRBD2 TRBJ2-7
ASRLEGDTEAF TRBV2 - TRBJ1-1
ASRPGTSGIGKETQY TRBV28 TRBD2 TRBJ2-5
ASSLGRGTDTQY TRBV7-2 TRBD2 TRBJ2-3
ASSDGGAYNEQF TRBV6-4 TRBD2 TRBJ2-1
ASSPTGEETQY TRBV28 - TRBJ2-5
AWRLAGKYEQY TRBV30 - TRBJ2-7
ASRQSTYEQY TRBV6-6 - TRBJ2-7
ASSLWTGPTRELTDTQY TRBV11-2 - TRBJ2-3
ASSLQGHGYT TRBV6-5 - TRBJ1-2
ASSFLPSYEQY TRBV7-2 - TRBJ2-7
ATSRLGQGKPGSSYNEQF TRBV15 TRBD1 TRBJ2-1
ASSFPRQGERDTQY TRBV28 TRBD1 TRBJ2-3
ASSQGRDTEAF TRBV7-9 - TRBJ1-1
ATSRGTAGGRDTQY TRBV15 TRBD2 TRBJ2-3
ASSLGEGPNEKLF TRBV7-9 - TRBJ1-4
ASSEAGGLVTF TRBV2 TRBD2 TRBJ2-7
ASSPHRGVSNQPQH TRBV7-8 - TRBJ1-5
ASSIDRTKNEKLF TRBV19 - TRBJ1-4
ASSSTGSPSTDTQY TRBV6-6 TRBD1 TRBJ2-3
ASSARVGRAF TRBV19 - TRBJ1-1
ASSPRVAWGGELF TRBV4-2 - TRBJ2-2
ASSFRGNTIY TRBV9 - TRBJ1-3
ASSLMEPLYEQY TRBV28 - TRBJ2-7
ATSRDPQGSSGANVLT TRBV15 - TRBJ2-6
ASSLGGRQY TRBV28 - TRBJ2-3
ASSFESVADTQY TRBV28 - TRBJ2-3
ASSEARSAGPQH TRBV6-1 - TRBJ1-5
ASSFQGLTNEKLF TRBV7-9 - TRBJ1-4
AWRGGLQPGELF TRBV30 - TRBJ2-2
ASTQQGQGNQPQH TRBV6-1 TRBD1 TRBJ1-5
ASSLEGSNQPQH TRBV7-9 - TRBJ1-5
ASSDSSSKEQF TRBV6-4 - TRBJ2-1
ASTRGEGEKLF TRBV5-1 - TRBJ1-4
ASSFRDRDYEQY TRBV7-2 TRBD1 TRBJ2-7
ASSIRGAAGGTNEQF TRBV19 TRBD2 TRBJ2-1